A single sample gave rise to the 18 T cell receptor beta chains below, sequenced in a study of cytomegalovirus exposure and HLA in healthy donors. 13 Jbeta primers and 60 Vbeta primers were used for the PCR. Data came from immunoSEQ multiplex PCR; TCRdb stores just in-frame clones and leaves some out. The sample carries just over 150,000 clones, around 80% recorded once. Sample: PBMCs. The receptors stem from a male donor in good health and CMV-seropositive.

The V gene is TRBV19, the J gene TRBJ2-5; 8 nucleotides align to TRBD2. V was pared by 8 bases and J by 4 bases, with 15 bases of the junction left unmatched. CDR1 and CDR2 from the germline V gene are LNHDA and SQIVND (reference sequence). This CDR3 is 16 amino acids long. CDR3 nucleotide sequence: TGTGCCAGTCAGACCCTTACAGCGGCGGGAGGAGAGACCCAGTACTTC. Translation gives CASQTLTAAGGETQYF. Full variable domain (outside the CDR3, taken from reference TRBV19 and TRBJ2-5): DGGITQSPKYLFRKEGQNVTLSCEQNLNHDAMYWYRQDPGQGLRLIYYSQIVNDFQKGDIAEGYSVSREKKESFPLTVTSAQKNPTAFYLCASQTLTAAGGETQYFGPGTRLLVL.

CDR3 in DNA: TGTGCCAGTAGTATACTCCCCAGCTCCTACAATGAGCAGTTCTTC. Encoded protein: CASSILPSSYNEQFF. This chain links TRBV19 with TRBJ2-1; D call uncertain. V was clipped by 2 bases and J by 0 bases, with 8 bases between them. Germline V gene lookup returns CDR1 LNHDA and CDR2 SQIVND (reference sequence). CDR3 length equals 15 residues.

The V call is TRBV5-1, the J call TRBJ1-2, with a weak D call TRBD1 (6 bases). The CDR3 is made up of 15 amino acids. Germline values: CDR1 SGHRS, CDR2 YFSETQ. Trimming removed 4 bases from V and 5 bases from J, with 18 bases in between. CDR3 sequence: CASSHRGGRGYGYTF. Here the CDR3 DNA reads TGCGCCAGCAGCCACCGGGGGGGGCGGGGGTATGGCTACACCTTC.

The V and J genes are TRBV6-1 and TRBJ1-2, with no clear D. CDR1 is MNHNS and CDR2 is SASEGT in the germline V gene. V lost 6 bases and J 4 bases, leaving 12 bases between the germline ends. CDR3 length: 13 amino acids. Here the CDR3 DNA reads TGTGCCAGCAGGCCCTCGGGTCCCTATGGCTACACCTTC. Its translation is CASRPSGPYGYTF.

V gene TRBV27 combines with J gene TRBJ1-6; a possible D gene is TRBD1 (5 bases). V gave up 0 bases and J gave up 4 bases, with 16 bases separating them. This CDR3 contains 18 residues. CDR1 is MNHEY and CDR2 is SMNVEV in the germline V gene (reference sequence). CDR3 sequence (DNA): TGTGCCAGCAGTTTATCGATAACGCCAGGGCTTTATAATTCACCCCTCCACTTT. It translates to CASSLSITPGLYNSPLHF.

This clone came up once. The chain links TRBV11-2 to TRBJ2-5; TRBD2 is a possible D gene (5 bases). V gave up 3 bases and J gave up 0 bases, with 8 bases separating them. The length of the CDR3 is 14 residues. Germline V gene lookup returns CDR1 SGHAT and CDR2 FQNNGV. The CDR3 coding sequence is TGTGCCAGCAGCTTGCGGGCAGACCAAGAGACCCAGTACTTC. Amino acids: CASSLRADQETQYF.

The V call is TRBV7-9, the J call TRBJ2-2, with a possible D match to TRBD2 (7 bases). Trimming pared 1 base from V and 6 bases from J, leaving 18 bases between. The CDR3 is made up of 17 amino acids. CDR1 is SEHNR and CDR2 is FQNEAQ in the germline V gene (reference sequence). This chain's CDR3 is CASSLVLRRGAAGELFF. DNA of the CDR3: TGTGCCAGCAGCTTAGTTCTTAGACGGGGGGCGGCCGGGGAGCTGTTTTTT.

This clone was picked up a small number of times. The chain joins TRBV19 to TRBJ1-2; TRBD1 matches at 8 bases. Germline V gene sequence: CDR1 LNHDA, CDR2 SQIVND (reference sequence). This CDR3 spans 11 amino acids. The V segment lost 3 bases and the J segment 11 bases; nucleotides outside the gene matches: 2. CDR3 residues: CASSIRTGYTF. The CDR3 region has the DNA TGTGCCAGTAGTATCAGGACAGGGTACACCTTC.

The V call is TRBV11-2, the J call TRBJ2-7; the D gene is possibly TRBD2 (5 bases). The germline V gene encodes CDR1 SGHAT and CDR2 FQNNGV. The V and J ends lost 4 bases and 0 bases respectively, with 22 bases between them. The CDR3 is 18 amino acids. The CDR3, as DNA: TGTGCCAGCAGCTCTAGGACCCCTGGACTTGCTAGCTCCTACGAGCAGTACTTC. Translation: CASSSRTPGLASSYEQYF.

Concerning this clone itself: The junction departs from germline at one end; a sequencing error may be responsible. The rearrangement links TRBV7-8 to TRBJ2-1; 8 nucleotides agree with TRBD1. Germline loops: CDR1 SGHVS, CDR2 FQNEAQ. The CDR3 sequence is 17 residues long. CDR3 amino acids: CASSLAGGRGFYNEQFF. CDR3 nucleotide sequence: TGTGCCAGCAGCCTAGCAGGGGGCAGGGGATTTTACAATGAGCAGTTCTTC.

The chain has TRBV30 and TRBJ1-2; 7 bases are a match to TRBD1. Germline V CDR1 and CDR2: GTSNPN, SVGIG (reference sequence). V shed 3 bases and J 8 bases; nucleotides not matched to a gene: 6. CDR3 length: 12 residues. CDR3 loop: CAWSDSGGGYTF. CDR3 sequence (DNA): TGTGCCTGGAGCGATTCAGGGGGAGGCTACACCTTC.

CDR3 coding DNA: TGCGCCAGCAGCCAAGGCGACATCTACTCCTACGAGCAGTACTTC. Its translation is CASSQGDIYSYEQYF. The chain recombines TRBV4-1 with TRBJ2-7, with D hard to call. V was clipped by 1 base and J by 0 bases, with 10 bases between them. The CDR3 extends over 15 amino acids. Per germline, CDR1 MGHRA and CDR2 YSYEKL.

The chain carries TRBV6-5 and TRBJ1-4; a weak D match, TRBD1 (6 bases). Germline loops: CDR1 MNHEY, CDR2 SVGAGI. Trimming stripped 2 bases from V and 7 bases from J, with 14 bases between. The CDR3 consists of 15 residues. The CDR3 region has the DNA TGTGCCAGCAGTTACGGAGACAGGCCGCTTGAAAAACTGTTTTTT. Its protein product is CASSYGDRPLEKLFF.

The chain links TRBV11-3 to TRBJ2-3; TRBD2 matches at 9 bases. V shed 5 bases, J shed 4 bases, and the junction held 10 bases outside the gene matches. CDR3 size: 16 residues. In germline, CDR1 is SGHNT, CDR2 YENEEA. The CDR3: CASSPRLAARSDTQYF. For the CDR3, the DNA is TGTGCCAGCAGCCCCCGACTAGCGGCGAGGTCAGATACGCAGTATTTT.

This clone has only one observation. The V and J genes are TRBV19 and TRBJ2-3; possible D gene TRBD2, 7 bases. CDR1 is LNHDA, CDR2 SQIVND, per germline (reference sequence). CDR3 size: 15 residues. V was pared by 6 bases and J by 6 bases, with 19 bases between. CDR3 residues: CASRSEGGVRDTQYF. In nucleotides, the CDR3 is TGTGCCAGTAGGTCAGAGGGGGGGGTTAGGGATACGCAGTATTTT.

V is TRBV9 and J is TRBJ2-7; weak D call: TRBD1 (6 bases). The V gene lost 1 base and the J gene lost 3 bases, with 14 bases spanning the gap. Per germline, CDR1 SGDLS and CDR2 YYNGEE. The CDR3 spans 15 residues. The CDR3 sequence is CASSVTWGPFYEQYF. The CDR3 nucleotides read TGTGCCAGCAGCGTAACATGGGGGCCCTTCTACGAGCAGTACTTC.

V gene TRBV9 combines with J gene TRBJ2-7, with 7 bases fitting TRBD1. The CDR3 consists of 16 residues. Germline values: CDR1 SGDLS, CDR2 YYNGEE. Germline trimming cut 0 bases from V and 0 bases from J; bases unmatched to any gene: 6. The chain's CDR3 is CASSVGGTVSSYEQYF. In DNA, the CDR3 is TGTGCCAGCAGCGTAGGGGGGACAGTAAGCTCCTACGAGCAGTACTTC.

The chain recombines TRBV25-1 with TRBJ2-2, with D possibly TRBD1 on 5 matching bases. Trimming pared 1 base from V and 1 base from J, leaving 7 bases between. Germline V gene lookup returns CDR1 MGHDK and CDR2 SYGVNS. The CDR3 sequence is 15 residues long. The CDR3 loop is CASSEWGRNTGELFF. The CDR3 DNA is TGTGCCAGCAGTGAATGGGGCAGGAACACCGGGGAGCTGTTTTTT.